This T cell receptor beta chain was retrieved from a study of T cells in women clearing cervical HPV infection. Turning to the study itself: Controls' single incident HPV16 infection cleared within 12 months without precancer. Cases' blood sampling followed lesion detection by median around 150 days (90 to 200).

To note about this clone: Coverage ceases 3 residues before the CDR3 finishes, and the germline J gene fills in the end.

Deletions cut 4 bases from V and 0 bases from J, with 16 bases between. The CDR3 length is 18 residues. The germline V gene encodes CDR1 SNHLY and CDR2 FYNNEI. Generated by immunoSEQ multiplex PCR, the TCRdb table keeps only in-frame clones and is missing some. The sample totals 15,000 to 20,000 clones. The sequenced sample consisted of blood buffy coat. The rearrangement uses TRBV2 and TRBJ2-6; D is undetermined. The sequence was obtained from a woman between 18 and 69 years old with a cervical HPV16 infection that either progressed to CIN3+ or cleared (not recorded which). CDR3 bases read: TGTGCCAGCAGTGGGTGGCAGTTTCATCCCTCTGGGGCCAACGTC. This encodes CASSGWQFHPSGANV. In full, the CDR3 is CASSGWQFHPSGANVLTF.